These T cell receptor beta chains were read from a single sample in a study of cytomegalovirus exposure and HLA in healthy donors. Here immunoSEQ multiplex PCR was the method, and the copy in TCRdb shows in-frame clones only, minus some. The table lists about 160,000 clones, roughly 77% of them singletons, with 3% to 4% in the top ten. Input material: PBMCs. Every receptor here comes from a human donor in good health. Each CDR3 is given with its conserved first and last residue. The D gene is left open where the match is weak. Part of the rows lack a size; the others show once, few, many or a class for expanded clones.

size,J,D,V,CDR3
few,TRBJ2-3,TRBD2,TRBV30,CAWSTGLAGATDTQYF
.,TRBJ1-5,.,TRBV2,CASSEFRSNQPQHF
few,TRBJ1-3,.,TRBV27,CASRGGLEHTIYF
.,TRBJ1-2,.,TRBV5-4,CASRRWGDYGYTF
.,TRBJ1-3,TRBD1,TRBV7-2,CASSLDGRGLGNTIYF
.,TRBJ2-1,TRBD2,TRBV7-2,CASSFRGTTNEQFF
few,TRBJ1-1,.,TRBV6-5,CASSHPSGNTEAFF
.,TRBJ2-1,.,TRBV7-2,CASNSQGNIYNEQFF
.,TRBJ1-2,.,TRBV28,CASKTEAGASYGYTF
.,TRBJ2-7,TRBD1,TRBV14,CASSKGAKQYF
once,TRBJ2-3,.,TRBV5-4,CASSLGASTDTQYF
few,TRBJ1-4,.,TRBV6-6,CASSSRQPNEKLFF
.,TRBJ1-1,.,TRBV2,CASSLGGRGEAFF
.,TRBJ1-2,.,TRBV28,CASSLGSPQYGYTF
.,TRBJ1-1,.,TRBV29-1,CSVEGPRTDSIMNTEAFF
.,TRBJ1-1,TRBD1,TRBV28,CASTQTGAMNTEAFF
.,TRBJ2-5,TRBD2,TRBV5-6,CASFEAGGDKETQYF
.,TRBJ2-7,TRBD1,TRBV4-2,CASSQVGTGLEGKEQYF
.,TRBJ2-1,TRBD2,TRBV25-1,CASSEAGEHWSYNEQFF